This is a list of T cell receptor beta chains from one sample in a study of cytomegalovirus exposure and HLA in healthy donors. Clones were sequenced by immunoSEQ multiplex PCR, and TCRdb holds only the in-frame ones, with some missing. Counted here are about 160,000 clones, about 86% occurring once; the ten biggest clones make up around 2%. Sequenced input: PBMCs. The source of these receptors is a woman aged 18 to 35 in good health and CMV-seronegative. CDR3s include the opening cysteine and the closing phenylalanine or tryptophan. Fields, in order: CDR3 protein, V gene, J gene.

CDR3: CASSEGGTSGVYEQYF; V: TRBV25-1; J: TRBJ2-7
CDR3: CASRLGQHGNQPQHF; V: TRBV28; J: TRBJ1-5
CDR3: CASSQEETSPGLADADTQYF; V: TRBV4-3; J: TRBJ2-3
CDR3: CASTPRDRGYPPYF; V: TRBV19; J: TRBJ2-7
CDR3: CASSDGGGLERPADNEQFF; V: TRBV6-1; J: TRBJ2-1
CDR3: CASALGLAVTDTQYF; V: TRBV5-1; J: TRBJ2-3
CDR3: CASSLPGLGEQYF; V: TRBV6-1; J: TRBJ2-7
CDR3: CASSPPLQTGESYNEQFF; V: TRBV7-9; J: TRBJ2-1
CDR3: CASSPRTLNEKLFF; V: TRBV19; J: TRBJ1-4
CDR3: CASSREESAGYGEQYF; V: TRBV11-3; J: TRBJ2-7
CDR3: CASSVGQGFTGELFF; V: TRBV9; J: TRBJ2-2
CDR3: CASSFAGADTQYF; V: TRBV9; J: TRBJ2-3
CDR3: CASPTEGGLSGRTDTQYF; V: TRBV27; J: TRBJ2-3
CDR3: CASSVDWGANEQYF; V: TRBV9; J: TRBJ2-7
CDR3: CASSQESRGRNEQFF; V: TRBV4-1; J: TRBJ2-1
CDR3: CASSQGLDYREQFF; V: TRBV14; J: TRBJ2-1
CDR3: CSGQLGLAGALDTQYF; V: TRBV29-1; J: TRBJ2-3
CDR3: CASSPTGSYEQYF; V: TRBV18; J: TRBJ2-7
CDR3: CASSFSQGAQYYEQYF; V: TRBV7-9; J: TRBJ2-7
CDR3: CASSLSYRHTEAFF; V: TRBV27; J: TRBJ1-1
CDR3: CASSSRTSPTRTDTQYF; V: TRBV11-3; J: TRBJ2-3
CDR3: CARYRDSLYEQYF; V: TRBV5-1; J: TRBJ2-7
CDR3: CASSFGQDQPQHF; V: TRBV6-5; J: TRBJ1-5
CDR3: CASSLTGDTEAFF; V: TRBV7-9; J: TRBJ1-1
CDR3: CATSRGLAESNEQFF; V: TRBV15; J: TRBJ2-1
CDR3: CASSYMSSGEFYEQYF; V: TRBV6-6; J: TRBJ2-7
CDR3: CAISGHQSSSYNEQFF; V: TRBV10-3; J: TRBJ2-1
CDR3: CASSQPGLRGGTEAFF; V: TRBV4-2; J: TRBJ1-1
CDR3: CASSFSEWDTSNQPQHF; V: TRBV5-6; J: TRBJ1-5
CDR3: CASRSEGLAGYNEQFF; V: TRBV6-6; J: TRBJ2-1
CDR3: CSVGDSYSGNTIYF; V: TRBV29-1; J: TRBJ1-3
CDR3: CASSMGDYEQYF; V: TRBV19; J: TRBJ2-7
CDR3: CASSYSGTGRKLFF; V: TRBV6-5; J: TRBJ1-4
CDR3: CASSYQTDITF; V: TRBV19; J: TRBJ1-2
CDR3: CASSPRGNTEAFF; V: TRBV18; J: TRBJ1-1
CDR3: CASSELAHYGYTF; V: TRBV6-1; J: TRBJ1-2
CDR3: CAISEVSSIHEQYF; V: TRBV10-3; J: TRBJ2-7
CDR3: CASSLSRGAHEQYF; V: TRBV7-9; J: TRBJ2-7
CDR3: CASSVPSNTEAFF; V: TRBV5-4; J: TRBJ1-1
CDR3: CAWSPTGLEGSGANVLTF; V: TRBV30; J: TRBJ2-6
CDR3: CASSTDRRAEAFF; V: TRBV27; J: TRBJ1-1
CDR3: CASTLAETTDTQYF; V: TRBV6-1; J: TRBJ2-3
CDR3: CASSFRGGTTGNTIYF; V: TRBV27; J: TRBJ1-3
CDR3: CASSASEASSYEQYF; V: TRBV19; J: TRBJ2-7
CDR3: CASSLGDIATNEKLFF; V: TRBV5-1; J: TRBJ1-4